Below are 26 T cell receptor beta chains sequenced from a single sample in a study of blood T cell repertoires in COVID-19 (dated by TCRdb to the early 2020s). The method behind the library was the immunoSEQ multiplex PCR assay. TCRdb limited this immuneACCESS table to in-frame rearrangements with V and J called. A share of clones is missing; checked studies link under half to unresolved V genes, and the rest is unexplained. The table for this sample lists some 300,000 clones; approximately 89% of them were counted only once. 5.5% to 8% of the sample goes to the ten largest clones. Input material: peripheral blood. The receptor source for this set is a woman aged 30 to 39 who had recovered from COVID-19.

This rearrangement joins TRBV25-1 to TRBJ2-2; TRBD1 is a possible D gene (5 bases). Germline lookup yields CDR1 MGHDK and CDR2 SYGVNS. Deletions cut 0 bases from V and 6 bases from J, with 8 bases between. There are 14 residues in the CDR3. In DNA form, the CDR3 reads TGTGCCAGCAGTGAATACGAAGGGGCCGGGGAGCTGTTTTTT. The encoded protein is CASSEYEGAGELFF.

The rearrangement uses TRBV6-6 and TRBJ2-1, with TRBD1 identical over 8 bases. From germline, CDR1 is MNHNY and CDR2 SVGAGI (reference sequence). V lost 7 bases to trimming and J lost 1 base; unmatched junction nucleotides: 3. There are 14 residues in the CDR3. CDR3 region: CASNTGGSYNEQFF. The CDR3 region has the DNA TGTGCCAGCAACACAGGGGGATCCTACAATGAGCAGTTCTTC.

The CDR3 loop reads CATGDQGGITEAFF. The CDR3 DNA sequence: TGTGCCACTGGGGATCAGGGGGGTATCACTGAAGCTTTCTTT. The rearrangement links TRBV10-3 to TRBJ1-1; 7 bases fit TRBD1. The CDR3 contains 14 residues. The V and J ends lost 10 bases and 4 bases, in that order; junction bases with no gene match: 12. Germline-derived CDR1 and CDR2 are ENHRY and SYGVKD.

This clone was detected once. The CDR3 DNA follows: TGTGCCAGCAACCGTGGACAGTGGGATTCACCCCTCCACTTT. Its protein is CASNRGQWDSPLHF. This chain connects TRBV9 to TRBJ1-6; TRBD1 is a possible D gene (6 bases). The germline gives CDR1 SGDLS, CDR2 YYNGEE. Trimming pared 6 bases from V and 8 bases from J, leaving 15 bases between. The CDR3 consists of 14 residues.

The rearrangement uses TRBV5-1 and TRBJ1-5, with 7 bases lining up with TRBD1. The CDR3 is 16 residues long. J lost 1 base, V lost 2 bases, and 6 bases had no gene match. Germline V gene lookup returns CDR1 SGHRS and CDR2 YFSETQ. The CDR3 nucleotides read TGCGCCAGCAGCTTTCCAGGGGGATTCAGCAATCAGCCCCAGCATTTT. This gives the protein CASSFPGGFSNQPQHF.

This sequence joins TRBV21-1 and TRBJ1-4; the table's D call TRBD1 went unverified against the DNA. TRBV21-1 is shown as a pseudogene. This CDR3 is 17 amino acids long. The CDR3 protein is CASSYTGMGQRDEKLFF. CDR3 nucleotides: TGTGCCAGCAGTTATACGGGAATGGGACAGCGCGATGAAAAACTGTTTTTT.

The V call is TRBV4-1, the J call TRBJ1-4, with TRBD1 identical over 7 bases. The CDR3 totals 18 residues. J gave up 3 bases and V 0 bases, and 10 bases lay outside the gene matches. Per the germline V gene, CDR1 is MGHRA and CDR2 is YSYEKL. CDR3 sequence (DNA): TGCGCCAGCAGCCAAGATTTTTTAGGACAGGCCTCTAATGAAAAACTGTTTTTT. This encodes CASSQDFLGQASNEKLFF.

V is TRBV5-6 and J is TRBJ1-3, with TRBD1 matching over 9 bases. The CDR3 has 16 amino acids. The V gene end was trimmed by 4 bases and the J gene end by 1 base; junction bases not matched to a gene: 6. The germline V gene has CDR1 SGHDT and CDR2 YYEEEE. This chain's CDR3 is CASSLLGQGSGNTIYF. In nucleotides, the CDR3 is TGTGCCAGCAGCCTGCTGGGACAGGGATCTGGAAACACCATATATTTT. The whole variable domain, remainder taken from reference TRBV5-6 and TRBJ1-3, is DAGVTQSPTHLIKTRGQQVTLRCSPKSGHDTVSWYQQALGQGPQFIFQYYEEEERQRGNFPDRFSGHQFPNYSSELNVNALLLGDSALYLCASSLLGQGSGNTIYFGEGSWLTVV.

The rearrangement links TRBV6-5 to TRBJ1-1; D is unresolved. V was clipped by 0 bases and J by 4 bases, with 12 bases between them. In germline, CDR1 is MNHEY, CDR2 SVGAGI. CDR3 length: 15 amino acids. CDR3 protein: CASSYSGQYATEAFF. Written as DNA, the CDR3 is TGTGCCAGCAGTTACTCGGGCCAATACGCCACTGAAGCTTTCTTT.

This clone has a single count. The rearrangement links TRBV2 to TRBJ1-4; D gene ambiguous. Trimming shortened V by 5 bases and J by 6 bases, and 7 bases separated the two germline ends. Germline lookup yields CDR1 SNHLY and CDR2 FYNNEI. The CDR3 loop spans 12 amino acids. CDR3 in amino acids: CASSTSDEKLFF. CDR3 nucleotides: TGTGCCAGCAGTACCAGCGATGAAAAACTGTTTTTT.

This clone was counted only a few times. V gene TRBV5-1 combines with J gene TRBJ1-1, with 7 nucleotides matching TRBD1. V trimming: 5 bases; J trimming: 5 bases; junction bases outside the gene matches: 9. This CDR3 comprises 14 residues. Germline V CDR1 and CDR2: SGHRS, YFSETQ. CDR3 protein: CASRTQGLRTEAFF. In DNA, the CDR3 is TGCGCCAGCAGGACACAGGGGCTCCGGACTGAAGCTTTCTTT.

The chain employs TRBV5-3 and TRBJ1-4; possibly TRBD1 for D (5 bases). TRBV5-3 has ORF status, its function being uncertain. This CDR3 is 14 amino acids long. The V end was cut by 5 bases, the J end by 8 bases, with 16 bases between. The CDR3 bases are TGTGCCAGAAGGAACCCAGGGCGAGGAGAAAAACTGTTTTTT. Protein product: CARRNPGRGEKLFF.

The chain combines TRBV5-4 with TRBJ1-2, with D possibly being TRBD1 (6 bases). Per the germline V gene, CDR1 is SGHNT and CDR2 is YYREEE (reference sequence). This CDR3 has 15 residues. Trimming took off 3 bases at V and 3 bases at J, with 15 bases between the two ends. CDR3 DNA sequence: TGTGCCAGCAGCTCGAGGACAGCTCCGGACTATGGCTACACCTTC. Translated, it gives CASSSRTAPDYGYTF.

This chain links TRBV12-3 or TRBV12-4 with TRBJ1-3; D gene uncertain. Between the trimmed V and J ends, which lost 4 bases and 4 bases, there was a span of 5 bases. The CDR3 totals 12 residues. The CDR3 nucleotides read TGTGCCAGCAGTTCCCAGGGAAACACCATATATTTT. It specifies CASSSQGNTIYF.

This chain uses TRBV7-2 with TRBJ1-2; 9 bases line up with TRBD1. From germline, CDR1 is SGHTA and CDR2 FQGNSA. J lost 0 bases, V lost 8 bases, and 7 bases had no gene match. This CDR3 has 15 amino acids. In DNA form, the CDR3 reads TGTGCCAGCGGGGAACAGGGGGCCGCTAACTATGGCTACACCTTC. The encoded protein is CASGEQGAANYGYTF.

The CDR3 loop reads CASSFLVGPQHF. CDR3 coding DNA: TGTGCCAGCAGCTTCTTAGTTGGGCCCCAGCATTTT. The chain has TRBV7-2 and TRBJ1-5; D unclear. Germline CDR1 reads SGHTA; CDR2 reads FQGNSA. V was shortened by 3 bases and J by 9 bases, with 9 bases between the two germline ends. This CDR3 region has 12 residues. Filled out from reference TRBV7-2 and TRBJ1-5, the complete variable domain reads GAGVSQSPSNKVTEKGKDVELRCDPISGHTALYWYRQSLGQGLEFLIYFQGNSAPDKSGLPSDRFSAERTGGSVSTLTIQRTQQEDSAVYLCASSFLVGPQHFGDGTRLSIL.

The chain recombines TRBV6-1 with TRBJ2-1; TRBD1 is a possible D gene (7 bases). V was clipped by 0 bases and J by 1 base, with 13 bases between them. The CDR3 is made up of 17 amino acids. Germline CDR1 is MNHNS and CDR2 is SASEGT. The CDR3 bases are TGTGCCAGCAGTGAAGCAGGCAGGGGGAGGTCCTACAATGAGCAGTTCTTC. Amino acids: CASSEAGRGRSYNEQFF.

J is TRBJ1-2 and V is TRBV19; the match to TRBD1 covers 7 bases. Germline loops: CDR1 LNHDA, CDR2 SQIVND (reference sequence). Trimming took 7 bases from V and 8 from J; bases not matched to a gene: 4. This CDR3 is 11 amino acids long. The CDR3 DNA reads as TGTGCCAGTAACCGACAGGGAGGCTACACCTTC. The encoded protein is CASNRQGGYTF.

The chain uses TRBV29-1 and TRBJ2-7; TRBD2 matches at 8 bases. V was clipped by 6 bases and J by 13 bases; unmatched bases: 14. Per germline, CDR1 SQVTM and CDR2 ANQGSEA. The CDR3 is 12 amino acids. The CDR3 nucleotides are TGCAGCGTAGCCACGGGGGGGGCCCCCTCCTACTTC. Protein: CSVATGGAPSYF.

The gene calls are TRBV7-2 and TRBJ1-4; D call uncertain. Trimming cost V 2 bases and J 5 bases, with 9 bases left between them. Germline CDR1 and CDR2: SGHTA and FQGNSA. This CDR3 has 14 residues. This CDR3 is CASSLIGENEKLFF. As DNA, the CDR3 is TGTGCCAGCAGCTTAATCGGAGAAAATGAAAAACTGTTTTTT.

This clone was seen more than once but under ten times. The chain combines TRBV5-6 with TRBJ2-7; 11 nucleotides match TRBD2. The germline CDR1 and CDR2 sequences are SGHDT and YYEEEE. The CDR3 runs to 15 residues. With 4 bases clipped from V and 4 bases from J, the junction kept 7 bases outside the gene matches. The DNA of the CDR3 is TGTGCCAGCAGCCAGCCTAGCGGGGGGTTATACGAGCAGTACTTC. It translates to CASSQPSGGLYEQYF.

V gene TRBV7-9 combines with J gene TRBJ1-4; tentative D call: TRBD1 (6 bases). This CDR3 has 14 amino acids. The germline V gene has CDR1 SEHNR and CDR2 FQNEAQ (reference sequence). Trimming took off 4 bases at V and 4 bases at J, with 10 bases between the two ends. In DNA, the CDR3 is TGTGCCAGCAGCTCGGGACAAAGTAATGAAAAACTGTTTTTT. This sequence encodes CASSSGQSNEKLFF.

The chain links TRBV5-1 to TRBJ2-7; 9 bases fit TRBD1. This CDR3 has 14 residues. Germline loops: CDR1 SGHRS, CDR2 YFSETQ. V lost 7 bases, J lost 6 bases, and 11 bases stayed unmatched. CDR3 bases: TGCGCCAGCCAAGCCGGGACAGGGCCCCTCGAGCAGTACTTC. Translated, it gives CASQAGTGPLEQYF.

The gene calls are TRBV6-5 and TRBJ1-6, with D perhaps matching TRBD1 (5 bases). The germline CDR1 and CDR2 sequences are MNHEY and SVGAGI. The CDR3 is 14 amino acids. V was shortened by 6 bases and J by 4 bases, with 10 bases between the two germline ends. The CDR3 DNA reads TGTGCCAGCAGAGTTGCAGGGTATAATTCACCCCTCCACTTT. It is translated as CASRVAGYNSPLHF.

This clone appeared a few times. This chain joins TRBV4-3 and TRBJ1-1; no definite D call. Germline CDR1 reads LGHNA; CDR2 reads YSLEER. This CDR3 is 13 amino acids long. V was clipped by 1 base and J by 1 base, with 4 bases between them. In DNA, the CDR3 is TGCGCCAGCAGCCAAGCCGGGAACACTGAAGCTTTCTTT. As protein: CASSQAGNTEAFF.

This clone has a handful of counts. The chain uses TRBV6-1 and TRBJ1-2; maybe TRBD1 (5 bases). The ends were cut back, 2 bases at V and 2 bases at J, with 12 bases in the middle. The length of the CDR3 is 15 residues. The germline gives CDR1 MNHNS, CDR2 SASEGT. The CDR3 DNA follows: TGTGCCAGCAGTGAAAGGGGCGACGCCAACTATGGCTACACCTTC. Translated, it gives CASSERGDANYGYTF.